One and the same sample provided the 9 T cell receptor beta chains below, sequenced in a study of T cells in Graves' hyperthyroidism and ophthalmopathy. Researchers amplified the TCR beta CDR3 regions from RNA transcripts. Using the HTBI primer set, a first-round RT-PCR was run on the TCR CDR3. One entry per CDR3 protein results from TCRdb running MiXCR on the multiplex PCR reads. Altogether approximately 380,000 distinct CDR3 sequences are present, around an eighth being singletons, with the ten largest covering 25% to 30%. Sequenced material: blood. All receptors derive from a man in his fifties or sixties with Graves' ophthalmopathy.

This clonotype was found a few times. V gene TRBV20-1 combines with J gene TRBJ2-7; a weak D match, TRBD2 (6 bases). V was clipped by 3 bases and J by 2 bases, with 11 bases between them. The CDR3 extends over 13 amino acids. Per germline, CDR1 DFQATT and CDR2 SNEGSKA (reference sequence). CDR3 region: CSASGSSPYEQYF. The CDR3 coding sequence is TGCAGTGCTAGCGGGAGTTCTCCCTACGAGCAGTACTTC.

This clonotype was counted ten times or more. The chain carries TRBV7-2 and TRBJ2-1; D call uncertain. The CDR3 is 14 amino acids. Germline CDR1 reads SGHTA; CDR2 reads FQGNSA. With 5 bases removed from V and 6 bases from J, the gap between germline ends came to 14 bases. CDR3 in amino acids: CASSRLVTTNEQFF. The CDR3 DNA is TGTGCCAGCAGCCGCCTGGTAACTACCAATGAGCAGTTCTTC.

This clonotype was seen ten or more times. This chain connects TRBV5-1 to TRBJ1-1; possibly TRBD1 for D (6 bases). Germline CDR1 reads SGHRS; CDR2 reads YFSETQ. Trimming took 4 bases from V and 12 from J, leaving 22 bases between them. CDR3 size: 14 residues. This chain's CDR3 is CASSPRQDRGPSFF. In DNA form, the CDR3 reads TGCGCCAGCAGCCCAAGACAGGATCGTGGTCCATCTTTCTTT.

V and J are TRBV10-3 and TRBJ2-7, with TRBD2 matching over 13 bases. V lost 3 bases and J lost 6; bases outside the gene matches: 14. The length of the CDR3 is 18 residues. The germline V gene has CDR1 ENHRY and CDR2 SYGVKD. CDR3 in amino acids: CAISEPGLAGRGLSEQYF. CDR3 sequence (DNA): TGTGCCATCAGTGAACCGGGACTAGCGGGACGAGGCTTATCCGAGCAGTACTTC.

This clonotype has a handful of counts. V gene TRBV18 combines with J gene TRBJ2-7; D gene uncertain. CDR3 length equals 16 residues. Germline V gene sequence: CDR1 KGHSH, CDR2 LQKENI. V was shortened by 1 base and J by 0 bases, with 13 bases between the two germline ends. Written as DNA, the CDR3 is TGTGCCAGCTCACCACTCCGGACGGCTCTCTCCTACGAGCAGTACTTC. Encoded protein: CASSPLRTALSYEQYF.

This clonotype showed up just once. This CDR3 fails to terminate in the conserved phenylalanine or tryptophan, so it likely reflects a read error. The chain couples TRBV7-9 to TRBJ2-5; D might be TRBD2 (6 bases). The CDR3 covers 14 residues. Germline loops: CDR1 SEHNR, CDR2 FQNEAQ (reference sequence). Trimming took 5 bases from V and 0 from J, leaving 10 bases between them. The CDR3 is CASSLQRDQETQYS. CDR3 nucleotides: TGTGCCAGCAGCCTCCAGCGGGACCAAGAGACCCAGTACTCC.

This clonotype occurred many times. The chain joins TRBV5-1 to TRBJ2-1; D is ambiguous. The V end lost 10 bases, the J end lost 4 bases, and 18 bases lay between the germline ends. This CDR3 has 14 amino acids. Germline values: CDR1 SGHRS, CDR2 YFSETQ. CDR3 residues: CASSRDELYNEQFF. In nucleotides, the CDR3 is TGCGCCTCCAGCCGCGACGAACTGTACAATGAGCAGTTCTTC.

This rearrangement joins TRBV12-3 or TRBV12-4 to TRBJ1-1; no definite D call. This CDR3 region has 15 residues. V gave up 8 bases and J gave up 1 base, with 17 bases separating them. The CDR3: CASGVTGARNTEAFF. The CDR3 bases are TGTGCCAGCGGCGTAACCGGAGCGAGGAACACTGAAGCTTTCTTT.

There are a few counts of this clonotype. This sequence joins TRBV4-1 and TRBJ1-6, with D uncertain. In germline, CDR1 is MGHRA, CDR2 YSYEKL. The CDR3 is 14 amino acids. Trimming took off 1 base at V and 9 bases at J, with 10 bases between the two ends. This chain's CDR3 is CASSQGDGGSPLHF. In DNA form, the CDR3 reads TGCGCCAGCAGCCAAGGTGATGGAGGTTCACCCCTCCACTTT.